This T cell receptor (beta chain) was sequenced during a study of beta chain features in type 1 diabetes (dated by TCRdb to about 2018). Looking at the study overall: Mean age, gender distribution, total cell number and subset yield did not differ between patients and healthy donors. Whereas all 30 or so donors provided naive and central memory subsets, regulatory and stem cell-like memory subsets were isolated from just 8 patients and about eight healthy donors. Across all samples, 107,917,701 sorted cells were examined, and cell number per subset correlated strongly with RNA yield. In the study, TCRB repertoires of sorted circulating CD4+ T cell subsets from recently diagnosed type 1 diabetes patients were compared with those of matched healthy donors. Beyond this particular receptor, the publication reports: A moderate but significant shortening of TCRB CDR3 length was observed in type 1 diabetes patients in all four CD4+ subsets. Only small numbers of individuals were included in the HLA sub-analyses, which left unresolved whether HLA type had any influence on TCRB rearrangement. At VDJ recombination sites, type 1 diabetes patients had fewer insertions and more deleted nucleotides, which implies abnormalities in thymic rearrangement. Because cDNA rather than genomic DNA was sequenced, highly expressing activated cells could have been over-represented, although no difference in activation and CD3 levels was found between groups. Naive, central memory and regulatory TCRB repertoires appeared to be more alike among patients than among healthy donors. Shorter templates might be favored by PCR, yet because patient and control samples were amplified and corrected together, any such skew would affect both groups equally.

All of the isolated RNA was reverse transcribed with the High Capacity cDNA Reverse Transcription Kit, so expressed TCRB transcripts were sequenced. Deep immunoSEQ sequencing was performed on naive, central memory and regulatory T cell samples, with an average of approximately 3.9 million total reads per sample. After sorted cells were lysed in RLT buffer, RNA was extracted with DNase-treated RNeasy Micro or Mini kits, with the choice depending on cell number. To prevent cross-contamination, every cell subset was processed on its own, while patient and healthy donor samples were processed together. Using the immunoSEQ multiplex PCR, TCRB sequences were amplified from cDNA into 87-bp fragments spanning the CDR3 region. Amplicons were sequenced on the Illumina HiSeq platform. In the original analysis: PCR bias was corrected computationally using synthetic template baselines, and reads within Hamming distance 2 were collapsed, with unmergeable singletons discarded. Reads were aligned to IMGT to assign V, D and J genes, CDR3 length, and insertions or deletions at six rearrangement sites. Within each subset, clonotype counts were normalized to sorted cell number, after which true diversity and Gini coefficients were computed with the tcR R package. Repertoire sharing was quantified using the overlap coefficient calculated on TCRB nucleotide sequences. As stored in TCRdb, this immuneACCESS dataset retains in-frame rearrangements with V and J assigned. A fraction of the clones does not appear; measured against another copy, unresolved V genes explain less than half of the discrepancy, and the remainder lacks a known reason. The DNA was the basis for D and trimming; V, J and clone size are from that table. This sample lists 300,000 or so clones; approximately 10% were detected once. The ten largest clonotypes hold 0.9% to 1.1% of the sample.

Each donor gave one peripheral blood draw, averaging roughly 120 mL, which was collected into heparinised tubes. Naive, central memory, regulatory and stem cell-like memory CD4+ T cells were sorted on a BD FACSAria II using a panel including CD45RO, CCR7, CD25, CD127, CD95 and CD27. Purity was above 95% for every sorted population. PBMCs were isolated immediately by Lymphoprep density gradient centrifugation and stained directly without culture. So that batch effects would be minimized, each experiment stained and sorted samples in pairs, pairing one healthy donor with one patient. A remark on this clone: It lacks a known antigen. No much larger clone is present one base from it, and per-base qualities are unavailable. This same CDR3 is encoded by further DNA sequences in the sample.

Sequenced sample: central memory CD4+ T cells from blood. This sequence originates from a man aged 25 to 45 with type 1 diabetes.

This receptor carries the CDR3 CASSLGGKDTQYF. The DNA sequence is TGTGCCAGCAGCTTAGGAGGGAAAGATACGCAGTATTTT. Recombination linked TRBV7-9 to TRBJ2-3; perhaps TRBD2 is the D gene, with 5 bases matching. Deletion took 1 base off V and 5 bases off J, with a span of 7 bases between the germline ends. CDR1 and CDR2 are read off the germline V gene (reference sequence) as SEHNR and FQNEAQ. The CDR3 covers 13 residues, taking in both the cysteine and the phenylalanine. Just the 39-base CDR3 DNA is kept, in frame starting at base 1.